The TCR beta chain under discussion was sequenced for a study of T cell repertoires in cytomegalovirus infection. About the study: Public TCR beta signature analysis indicated the presence of both CMV infection and matching HLA type.

CDR1 MNHEY and CDR2 SVGEGT come from the germline V gene. Trimming at V came to 6 bases and at J to 7 bases, leaving 10 bases not matched to a gene. The CDR3 runs 15 residues. This clonotype was counted ten times or more. TCRdb called the reads again in MiXCR, with one record for every CDR3 protein. Among just under 300,000 distinct CDR3 sequences, approximately 10% were seen once, and the ten largest hold approximately 2.4%. The sequence was collected from a human donor in good health (CMV status not recorded). Some clones in this sample may be carry-over from other donors' samples. Specimen: PBMCs. The rearrangement uses TRBV6-2 or TRBV6-3 and TRBJ2-1, with 9 bases fitting TRBD2. The CDR3 region has the DNA TGTGCCAGCAGGCCTAGCGGGGAAACTCGAAATGAGCAGTTCTTC. Amino acid sequence: CASRPSGETRNEQFF.